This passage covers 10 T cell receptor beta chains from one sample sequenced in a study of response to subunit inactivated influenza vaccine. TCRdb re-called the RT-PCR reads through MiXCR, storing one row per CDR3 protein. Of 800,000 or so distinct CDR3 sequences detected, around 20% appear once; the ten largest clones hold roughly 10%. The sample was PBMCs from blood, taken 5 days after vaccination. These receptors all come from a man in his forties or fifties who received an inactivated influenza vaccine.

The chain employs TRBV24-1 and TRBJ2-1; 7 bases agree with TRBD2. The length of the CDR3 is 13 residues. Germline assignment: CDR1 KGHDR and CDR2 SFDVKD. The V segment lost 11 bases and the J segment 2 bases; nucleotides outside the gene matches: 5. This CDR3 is CAIERDPYNEQFF. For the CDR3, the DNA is TGTGCCATCGAGCGGGACCCCTACAATGAGCAGTTCTTC.

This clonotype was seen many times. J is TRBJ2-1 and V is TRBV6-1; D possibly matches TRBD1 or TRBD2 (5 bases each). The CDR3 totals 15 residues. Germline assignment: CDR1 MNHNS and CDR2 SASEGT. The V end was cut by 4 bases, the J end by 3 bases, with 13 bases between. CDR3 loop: CASSAAGAVYNEQFF. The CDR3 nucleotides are TGTGCCAGCAGTGCCGCCGGGGCCGTCTACAATGAGCAGTTCTTC.

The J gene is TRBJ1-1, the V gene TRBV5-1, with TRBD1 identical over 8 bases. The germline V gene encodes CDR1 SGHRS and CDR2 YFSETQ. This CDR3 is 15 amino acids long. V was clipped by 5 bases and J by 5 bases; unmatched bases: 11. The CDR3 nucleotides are TGCGCCAGCAGGAATCAGGGGGCAGGAAGTACTGAAGCTTTCTTT. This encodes CASRNQGAGSTEAFF.

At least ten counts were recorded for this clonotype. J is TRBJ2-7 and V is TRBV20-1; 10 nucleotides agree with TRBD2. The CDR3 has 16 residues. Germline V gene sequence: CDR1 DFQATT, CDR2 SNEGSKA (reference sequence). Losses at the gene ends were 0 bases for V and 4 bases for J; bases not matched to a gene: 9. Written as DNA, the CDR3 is TGCAGTGCTAGAGATCTCCGGACTAGCGGAGGTTACGAGCAGTACTTC. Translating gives CSARDLRTSGGYEQYF.

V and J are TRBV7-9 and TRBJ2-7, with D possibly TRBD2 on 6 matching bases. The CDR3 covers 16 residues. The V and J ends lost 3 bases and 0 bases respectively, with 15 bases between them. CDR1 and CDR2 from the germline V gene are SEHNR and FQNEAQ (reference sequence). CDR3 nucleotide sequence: TGTGCCAGCAGCTTGGCGTGGGAGGTACCCTCCTACGAGCAGTACTTC. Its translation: CASSLAWEVPSYEQYF.

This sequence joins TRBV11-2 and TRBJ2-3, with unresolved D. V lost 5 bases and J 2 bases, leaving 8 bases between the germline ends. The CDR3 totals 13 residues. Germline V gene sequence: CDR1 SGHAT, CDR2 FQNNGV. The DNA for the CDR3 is TGTGCCAGCAGCACGCCGAACACAGATACGCAGTATTTT. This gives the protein CASSTPNTDTQYF.

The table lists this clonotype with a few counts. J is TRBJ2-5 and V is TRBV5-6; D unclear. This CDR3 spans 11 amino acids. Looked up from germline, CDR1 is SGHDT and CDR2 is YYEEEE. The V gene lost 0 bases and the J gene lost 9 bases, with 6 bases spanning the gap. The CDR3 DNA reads TGTGCCAGCAGCTTGGGGATTGCCCAGTACTTC. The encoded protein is CASSLGIAQYF.

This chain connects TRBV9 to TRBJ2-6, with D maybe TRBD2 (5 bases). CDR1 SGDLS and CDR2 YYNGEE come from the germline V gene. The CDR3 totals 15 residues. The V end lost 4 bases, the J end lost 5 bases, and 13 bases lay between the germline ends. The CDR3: CASSTREDWANVLTF. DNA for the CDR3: TGTGCCAGCAGCACCCGGGAAGATTGGGCCAACGTCCTGACTTTC.

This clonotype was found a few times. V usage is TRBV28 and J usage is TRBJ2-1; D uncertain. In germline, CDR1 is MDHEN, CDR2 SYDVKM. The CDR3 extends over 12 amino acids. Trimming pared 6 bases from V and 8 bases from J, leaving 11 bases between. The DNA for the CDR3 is TGTGCCAGCAGGATTTTAGACTATGAGCAGTTCTTC. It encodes CASRILDYEQFF.

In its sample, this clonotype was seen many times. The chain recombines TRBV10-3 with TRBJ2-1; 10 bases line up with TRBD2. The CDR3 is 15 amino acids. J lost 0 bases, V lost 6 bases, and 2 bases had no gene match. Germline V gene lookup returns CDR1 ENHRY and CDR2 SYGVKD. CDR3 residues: CAIRPSGSSYNEQFF. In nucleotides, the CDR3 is TGTGCCATCAGGCCTAGCGGGAGCTCCTACAATGAGCAGTTCTTC.